The subject of this entry is one TCR beta chain. The data stem from a study of blood T cells in healthy people across ages. The CDR3 extends over 15 amino acids. The germline gives CDR1 SEHNR, CDR2 FQNEAQ (reference sequence). Trimming pared 3 bases from V and 0 bases from J, leaving 11 bases between. Combining a sample-barcoded 5' primer with a J-beta primer mix, a second PCR ran for roughly 7 to 11 cycles. Each CDR3 protein is one row after TCRdb ran MiXCR on the 5' RACE reads. The table shows around 800,000 distinct CDR3 sequences, with approximately 24% occurring only once. This same sample was also taken into another study, of T cells of mothers and their children.

Sample: blood. The sequence derives from a boy aged 5 to 17 in good health. The rearrangement uses TRBV7-9 and TRBJ1-1; perhaps TRBD1 as D (5 bases). CDR3 nucleotides: TGTGCCAGCAGCTTCGGGGGGATCTTGAACACTGAAGCTTTCTTT. Encoded protein: CASSFGGILNTEAFF. The whole variable domain, filled in from reference TRBV7-9 and TRBJ1-1, reads DTGVSQNPRHKITKRGQNVTFRCDPISEHNRLYWYRQTLGQGPEFLTYFQNEAQLEKSRLLSDRFSAERPKGSFSTLEIQRTEQGDSAMYLCASSFGGILNTEAFFGQGTRLTVV.